Listed here are 32 T cell receptor beta chains from one sample, sequenced in a study of beta chain features in type 1 diabetes. Expressed TCRB transcripts were sequenced after all isolated RNA was converted to cDNA. Measured with immunoSEQ multiplex PCR; TCRdb has only the in-frame clones, and not every one. Of around 500,000 clones detected, over 10% appear once; the ten largest clones hold around 0.05%. Sequences were obtained from naive CD4+ T cells from blood. Every receptor here comes from a woman aged 18-29 years in good health.

The V gene is TRBV4-3, the J gene TRBJ2-1; D is uncertain. Germline CDR1 and CDR2: LGHNA and YSLEER. Trimming removed 0 bases at V and 0 bases at J, with 9 bases between. The CDR3 loop spans 16 amino acids. The CDR3 loop is CASSQDLDASYNEQFF. The CDR3 region has the DNA TGCGCCAGCAGCCAAGACCTGGACGCCTCCTACAATGAGCAGTTCTTC.

There are a few counts of this clone. The rearrangement uses TRBV20-1 and TRBJ2-1; unclear D gene. Germline CDR1 reads DFQATT; CDR2 reads SNEGSKA (reference sequence). The ends were cut back, 3 bases at V and 9 bases at J, with 9 bases in the middle. The CDR3 totals 11 residues. The CDR3 reads CSASIRGEQFF. CDR3 bases: TGCAGTGCTAGTATCCGTGGTGAGCAGTTCTTC.

The V gene is TRBV5-1, the J gene TRBJ2-3; D remains unclear. This CDR3 region has 14 residues. Germline CDR1 and CDR2: SGHRS and YFSETQ. The V end lost 0 bases, the J end lost 4 bases, and 9 bases lay between the germline ends. The CDR3 nucleotides are TGCGCCAGCAGCTTGGGTCCGGTGGCAGATACGCAGTATTTT. It is translated as CASSLGPVADTQYF.

This clone was seen a handful of times. The chain's CDR3 is CASSLDPGTYEQYV. CDR3 in DNA: TGTGCCAGCAGCTTGGATCCGGGAACCTACGAGCAGTACGTC. V is TRBV5-8 and J is TRBJ2-7, with D perhaps TRBD2 (5 bases). The CDR3 has 14 amino acids. Germline V gene sequence: CDR1 SGHTS, CDR2 YDEGEE. V lost 0 bases to trimming and J lost 2 bases, with 9 bases between them.

This clone was detected a few times. The chain carries TRBV7-9 and TRBJ1-4; 8 nucleotides align to TRBD1. CDR3 length: 15 residues. V shed 3 bases and J 3 bases; nucleotides not matched to a gene: 3. CDR1 SEHNR and CDR2 FQNEAQ come from the germline V gene (reference sequence). The CDR3, as DNA: TGTGCCAGCAGCTTTGGGGACAGGTCTAATGAAAAACTGTTTTTT. It yields the protein CASSFGDRSNEKLFF.

The sample holds a few counts of this clone. V usage is TRBV29-1 and J usage is TRBJ2-3; no definite D call. The V gene's germline CDR1 is SQVTM and CDR2 ANQGSEA. Trimming removed 7 bases at V and 5 bases at J, with 22 bases between. The CDR3 has 15 amino acids. Here the CDR3 DNA reads TGCAGCGGAGTGCCCCCTGGCCCAGGCGTAGATACGCAGTATTTT. Translated: CSGVPPGPGVDTQYF.

The V and J genes are TRBV9 and TRBJ2-1, with no clear D. From germline, CDR1 is SGDLS and CDR2 YYNGEE. The V gene lost 0 bases and the J gene lost 9 bases, with 13 bases spanning the gap. The CDR3 covers 14 residues. CDR3 residues: CASSVVSTIGEQFF. For the CDR3, the DNA is TGTGCCAGCAGCGTAGTTTCCACCATCGGTGAGCAGTTCTTC.

This clone was counted between two and nine times. The CDR3 here is CAWSVNRRYEQYF. The DNA of the CDR3 is TGTGCCTGGAGTGTAAACAGGAGGTACGAGCAGTACTTC. V is TRBV30 and J is TRBJ2-7; the D gene could be TRBD1 or TRBD2 (5 bases each). CDR3 length: 13 residues. V lost 0 bases, J lost 4 bases, and 10 bases lay in between. The germline gives CDR1 GTSNPN, CDR2 SVGIG (reference sequence). Combining the CDR3 with reference TRBV30 and TRBJ2-7 gives the whole variable domain SQTIHQWPATLVQPVGSPLSLECTVEGTSNPNLYWYRQAAGRGLQLLFYSVGIGQISSEVPQNLSASRPQDRQFILSSKKLLLSDSGFYLCAWSVNRRYEQYFGPGTRLTVT.

This clone turned up a few times. The gene calls are TRBV29-1 and TRBJ2-1, with a weak D call TRBD1 (6 bases). The CDR3 loop spans 16 amino acids. V shed 0 bases and J shed 5 bases, with 17 bases lying between them. Germline values: CDR1 SQVTM, CDR2 ANQGSEA. The CDR3 spells CSVEEFLTGKHNEQFF. The DNA of the CDR3 is TGCAGCGTTGAAGAGTTTCTGACAGGCAAACACAATGAGCAGTTCTTC.

The rearrangement uses TRBV6-5 and TRBJ2-5; no reliable D call. Germline V gene data show CDR1 as MNHEY and CDR2 as SVGAGI. Trimming took 2 bases from V and 4 from J, leaving 14 bases between them. The CDR3 sequence is 15 residues long. CDR3 nucleotide sequence: TGTGCCAGCAGTTACCAACTCCCATCCCCAGAGACCCAGTACTTC. It encodes CASSYQLPSPETQYF.

This clone was seen more than once but under ten times. The genes are TRBV30 and TRBJ2-1; TRBD2 matches 8 bases. This CDR3 is built from 15 residues. The trim removed 1 base at V and 7 bases at J, leaving 9 bases unmatched. Germline V gene data show CDR1 as GTSNPN and CDR2 as SVGIG (reference sequence). In DNA, the CDR3 is TGTGCCTGGAGTGGCGGAGCGGGAGACGGGAATGAGCAGTTCTTC. Amino acid sequence: CAWSGGAGDGNEQFF.

This chain connects TRBV18 to TRBJ2-3; D is perhaps TRBD1 or TRBD2 (5 bases each). The germline CDR1 and CDR2 sequences are KGHSH and LQKENI. The germline V and J ends were trimmed by 0 bases and 4 bases, with 11 bases remaining between them. The length of the CDR3 is 15 residues. The CDR3 is CASSPPGPGPDTQYF. The DNA for the CDR3 is TGTGCCAGCTCACCACCGGGACCCGGCCCAGATACGCAGTATTTT. The variable domain in full, completed from reference TRBV18 and TRBJ2-3, reads NAGVMQNPRHLVRRRGQEARLRCSPMKGHSHVYWYRQLPEEGLKFMVYLQKENIIDESGMPKERFSAEFPKEGPSILRIQQVVRGDSAAYFCASSPPGPGPDTQYFGPGTRLTVL.

The V and J genes are TRBV7-9 and TRBJ2-7; D is possibly TRBD1 or TRBD2 (5 bases each). The CDR3 has 13 residues. The V and J ends lost 0 bases and 5 bases respectively, with 8 bases between them. Germline CDR1 and CDR2: SEHNR and FQNEAQ (reference sequence). The CDR3 nucleotides are TGTGCCAGCAGCTTAGCGGGGACCAACGAGCAGTACTTC. Protein sequence: CASSLAGTNEQYF.

This sequence joins TRBV7-9 and TRBJ1-1; maybe TRBD1 (5 bases). The CDR3 is made up of 14 amino acids. Germline V gene sequence: CDR1 SEHNR, CDR2 FQNEAQ (reference sequence). V lost 3 bases and J lost 3, with 11 bases in between. CDR3 in amino acids: CASSFGVGDTEAFF. CDR3 coding DNA: TGTGCCAGCAGCTTCGGCGTAGGGGACACTGAAGCTTTCTTT.

The V and J genes are TRBV29-1 and TRBJ2-3; 8 bases are a match to TRBD2. This CDR3 spans 16 amino acids. Trimming took 8 bases from V and 1 from J; bases not matched to a gene: 14. CDR1 is SQVTM, CDR2 ANQGSEA, per germline. This chain's CDR3 is CSLFPGTRSGTDTQYF. CDR3 nucleotide sequence: TGCAGCCTTTTCCCTGGGACTAGATCCGGCACAGATACGCAGTATTTT.

This clone came up a few times. This chain uses TRBV7-2 with TRBJ2-2; D is ambiguous. The CDR3 has 14 amino acids. Germline V CDR1 and CDR2: SGHTA, FQGNSA. V was trimmed by 2 bases and J by 5 bases, leaving 9 bases between them. Here the CDR3 DNA reads TGTGCCAGCAGCTTAATGGGGTTTACCGGGGAGCTGTTTTTT. It yields the protein CASSLMGFTGELFF. Full variable domain (outside the CDR3, taken from reference TRBV7-2 and TRBJ2-2): GAGVSQSPSNKVTEKGKDVELRCDPISGHTALYWYRQSLGQGLEFLIYFQGNSAPDKSGLPSDRFSAERTGGSVSTLTIQRTQQEDSAVYLCASSLMGFTGELFFGEGSRLTVL.

The chain uses TRBV7-6 and TRBJ2-7; D is unresolved. The CDR3 spans 15 residues. The germline CDR1 and CDR2 sequences are SGHVS and FNYEAQ. Trimming took 0 bases from V and 0 from J, leaving 9 bases between them. This CDR3 reads CASSLAGSSSYEQYF. Written as DNA, the CDR3 is TGTGCCAGCAGCTTAGCCGGGTCTAGCTCCTACGAGCAGTACTTC.

In this sample, this clone turned up a few times. The chain has TRBV9 and TRBJ1-1, with a tentative D call TRBD1 (5 bases). CDR1 SGDLS and CDR2 YYNGEE come from the germline V gene. Trimming removed 4 bases at V and 4 bases at J, with 14 bases between. This CDR3 region has 14 residues. The CDR3 protein is CASSPNLGGTEAFF. The CDR3 bases are TGTGCCAGCAGCCCGAACCTCGGGGGCACTGAAGCTTTCTTT.

The gene calls are TRBV5-4 and TRBJ2-1, with D uncertain. CDR3 length: 13 residues. Germline lookup yields CDR1 SGHNT and CDR2 YYREEE (reference sequence). V lost 0 bases to trimming and J lost 8 bases, with 9 bases between them. CDR3 sequence (DNA): TGTGCCAGCAGCTTGGATCTTTTCGATGAGCAGTTCTTC. Protein product: CASSLDLFDEQFF.

The genes are TRBV7-2 and TRBJ1-5; 10 bases fit TRBD1. Unmatched junction bases numbered 5, after V lost 5 bases and J lost 4 bases. Germline CDR1 SGHTA, CDR2 FQGNSA. The CDR3 runs to 15 residues. The CDR3 coding sequence is TGTGCCAGCAGCCTGGGACAGGGGAAAAATCAGCCCCAGCATTTT. Translation: CASSLGQGKNQPQHF.

The chain has TRBV7-2 and TRBJ1-1; possible D gene TRBD1, 6 bases. Trimming took off 6 bases at V and 0 bases at J, with 17 bases between the two ends. The CDR3 runs to 16 residues. The germline CDR1 and CDR2 sequences are SGHTA and FQGNSA. CDR3 sequence: CASSRPLQGMNTEAFF. In DNA, the CDR3 is TGTGCCAGCAGTCGCCCCCTACAGGGCATGAACACTGAAGCTTTCTTT.

The chain employs TRBV7-9 and TRBJ2-7; D tentatively fits TRBD1 or TRBD2 (5 bases each). Germline V lookup: CDR1 SEHNR, CDR2 FQNEAQ (reference sequence). The V end lost 1 base, the J end lost 6 bases, and 7 bases lay between the germline ends. The length of the CDR3 is 12 residues. As DNA, the CDR3 is TGTGCCAGCAGCTTAGATGGGGGCGAGCAGTACGTC. Protein product: CASSLDGGEQYV.

This clone has just a few counts. V usage is TRBV6-6 and J usage is TRBJ2-7; 7 bases match TRBD2. The V and J ends lost 0 bases and 0 bases, in that order; junction bases with no gene match: 5. Germline V gene lookup returns CDR1 MNHNY and CDR2 SVGAGI (reference sequence). This CDR3 comprises 16 residues. CDR3 sequence reads: CASSYSRAGSSYEQYV. Written as DNA, the CDR3 is TGTGCCAGCAGTTACTCGAGAGCGGGGAGCTCCTACGAGCAGTACGTC.

This clone was recorded a few times. V gene TRBV20-1 combines with J gene TRBJ2-7; TRBD1 agrees at 8 bases. Germline-derived CDR1 and CDR2 are DFQATT and SNEGSKA (reference sequence). The CDR3 is 11 residues long. Germline trimming cut 6 bases from V and 4 bases from J; bases unmatched to any gene: 2. The CDR3 DNA is TGCAGTGCCCAGGGGGCATACGAGCAGTACTTC. Translated: CSAQGAYEQYF.

This clone was counted only a few times. This chain links TRBV20-1 with TRBJ2-3; D may be TRBD2 (5 bases). Trimming removed 3 bases at V and 7 bases at J, with 8 bases between. The germline CDR1 and CDR2 sequences are DFQATT and SNEGSKA (reference sequence). The length of the CDR3 is 11 residues. CDR3 DNA sequence: TGCAGTGCTAGGAGAGGGAATACGCAGTATTTT. This codes for CSARRGNTQYF.

The chain recombines TRBV9 with TRBJ1-1; 7 bases map to TRBD1. The CDR3 has 14 amino acids. The germline V gene has CDR1 SGDLS and CDR2 YYNGEE. V was clipped by 0 bases and J by 3 bases; unmatched bases: 2. The CDR3: CASSVEDRYTEAFF. CDR3 sequence (DNA): TGTGCCAGCAGCGTAGAGGACAGGTACACTGAAGCTTTCTTT.

This clone was detected only a few times. The chain employs TRBV4-3 and TRBJ2-1; 9 nucleotides line up with TRBD2. This CDR3 comprises 15 residues. Per the germline V gene, CDR1 is LGHNA and CDR2 is YSLEER. Unmatched junction bases numbered 1, after V lost 1 base and J lost 3 bases. This chain's CDR3 is CASSQGLAVYNEQFF. The CDR3, as DNA: TGCGCCAGCAGCCAAGGACTAGCGGTCTACAATGAGCAGTTCTTC.

The rearrangement links TRBV29-1 to TRBJ2-7; TRBD1 or TRBD2 may be the D gene (5 bases each). CDR1 is SQVTM, CDR2 ANQGSEA, per germline. This CDR3 contains 11 residues. V was clipped by 4 bases and J by 5 bases, with 9 bases between them. In DNA, the CDR3 is TGCAGCGTTGGGCAGGGACACGAGCAGTACGTC. Amino acids: CSVGQGHEQYV.

The CDR3 DNA is TGTGCCAGCAGTTTCTCATCGGGAAGCCCTGTCGGGACCCAGTACTTC. Its translation is CASSFSSGSPVGTQYF. The J gene is TRBJ2-5, the V gene TRBV27, with a tentative D call TRBD2 (5 bases). CDR3 length: 16 residues. Trimming pared 3 bases from V and 7 bases from J, leaving 21 bases between. Germline loops: CDR1 MNHEY, CDR2 SMNVEV (reference sequence).

The chain uses TRBV11-1 and TRBJ2-5; tentative D call: TRBD2 (7 bases). The CDR3 length is 15 residues. The germline CDR1 and CDR2 sequences are SGHAT and FQDESV (reference sequence). Trimming removed 1 base from V and 5 bases from J, with 14 bases in between. The CDR3 sequence: CASSLVGGRRETQYF. In DNA form, the CDR3 reads TGTGCCAGCAGCTTAGTCGGGGGGCGCCGGGAGACCCAGTACTTC.

This clone was found a few times. CDR3 sequence (DNA): TGTGCCAGCAGCTTAAATGGAGGTTCGGGCTACACCTTC. Its protein product is CASSLNGGSGYTF. The rearrangement links TRBV7-3 to TRBJ1-2; D unclear. The CDR3 consists of 13 residues. Germline V gene sequence: CDR1 SGHTA, CDR2 FQGTGA. V was cut by 1 base and J by 8 bases, with 11 bases left in between. The variable domain in full, with the rest retrieved from reference TRBV7-3 and TRBJ1-2, is GAGVSQTPSNKVTEKGKYVELRCDPISGHTALYWYRQSLGQGPEFLIYFQGTGAADDSGLPNDRFFAVRPEGSVSTLKIQRTERGDSAVYLCASSLNGGSGYTFGSGTRLTVV.

J is TRBJ2-7 and V is TRBV11-2; 7 bases are a match to TRBD1. The CDR3 totals 14 residues. The trim removed 5 bases at V and 2 bases at J, leaving 6 bases unmatched. Looked up from germline, CDR1 is SGHAT and CDR2 is FQNNGV. The CDR3 here is CASSPRGNAYEQYF. The CDR3 region has the DNA TGTGCCAGCAGCCCCAGGGGGAATGCCTACGAGCAGTACTTC.